This record concerns one TCR beta chain sequence. The CDR3 totals 15 residues. Per the germline V gene, CDR1 is MRHNA and CDR2 is SNTAGT. V trimming: 6 bases; J trimming: 9 bases; junction bases outside the gene matches: 5. This record comes from a study of control samples from healthy donors and cancer patients. Some clones are missing from TCRdb's copy, which holds only in-frame ones; the method was immunoSEQ multiplex PCR. The data show about 82,000 clones, roughly 86% seen once. The material sequenced was blood. This chain links TRBV6-4 with TRBJ2-1; TRBD2 agrees at 16 bases. The origin of this receptor is a man between 50 and 59 years old in good health. CDR3 residues: CASRPGTSGRGEQFF. CDR3 nucleotides: TGTGCCAGCAGACCCGGGACTAGCGGGAGGGGTGAGCAGTTCTTC.